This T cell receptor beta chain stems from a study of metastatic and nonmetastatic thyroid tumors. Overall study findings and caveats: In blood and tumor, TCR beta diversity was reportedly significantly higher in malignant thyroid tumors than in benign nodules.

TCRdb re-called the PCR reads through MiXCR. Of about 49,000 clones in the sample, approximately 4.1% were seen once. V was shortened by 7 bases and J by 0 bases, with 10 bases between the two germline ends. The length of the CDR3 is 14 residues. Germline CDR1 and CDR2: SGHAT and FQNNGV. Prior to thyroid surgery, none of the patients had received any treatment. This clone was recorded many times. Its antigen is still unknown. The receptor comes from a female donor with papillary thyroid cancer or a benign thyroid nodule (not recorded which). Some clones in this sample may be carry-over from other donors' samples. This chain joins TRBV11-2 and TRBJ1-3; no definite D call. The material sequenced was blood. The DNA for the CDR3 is TGTGCCAGCACAAAACTTGACTCTGGAAACACCATATATTTT. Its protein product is CASTKLDSGNTIYF.